The clone carrying this T cell receptor beta chain occurred once. The data were obtained in a study of blood T cell repertoires in COVID-19. Study overall: Sample material is recorded as cDNA or gDNA derived from T cells, B-cell-depleted T cells, or PBMCs.

The germline V gene has CDR1 MNHEY and CDR2 SVGAGI. This CDR3 contains 14 residues. The V gene lost 2 bases and the J gene lost 5 bases, with 12 bases spanning the gap. The method was immunoSEQ multiplex PCR; TCRdb's version includes in-frame clones alone and lacks a portion of them. The table records about 140,000 clones, approximately 81% of them present only once. The TCR comes from a human donor in a cohort sampled during active COVID-19. The V gene is TRBV6-5, the J gene TRBJ2-5, with a weak D call TRBD1 (6 bases). The sequencing input was peripheral blood. CDR3 residues: CASSYQGTLETQYF. CDR3 sequence (DNA): TGTGCCAGCAGTTACCAGGGGACGTTGGAGACCCAGTACTTC.